The source of this TCR beta chain is a study of T cell changes during pregnancy in multiple sclerosis. CDR3 length equals 15 residues. From germline, CDR1 is MRHNA and CDR2 SNTAGT. Trimming removed 4 bases from V and 5 bases from J; junction bases left unmatched: 4. The repertoire was sequenced with immunoSEQ multiplex PCR; TCRdb's copy has only in-frame clones and lacks some. This repertoire shows tens of thousands of clones, about 91% found once; its top ten account for 0.2%. The TCR comes from a female donor with multiple sclerosis, enrolled in a pregnancy study. Sequencing used CD4+ T cells from peripheral blood mononuclear cells, obtained in the second trimester of pregnancy. The chain employs TRBV6-4 and TRBJ1-6; 8 nucleotides match TRBD1. CDR3 region: CASSVDRANNSPLHF. For the CDR3, the DNA is TGTGCCAGCAGTGTGGACAGGGCCAATAATTCACCCCTCCACTTT.